The TCR beta chain under discussion was sequenced for a study of beta chain features in type 1 diabetes. V was pared by 3 bases and J by 3 bases, with 7 bases between. CDR1 is KGHSH and CDR2 is LQKENI in the germline V gene. The CDR3 runs 13 residues. General study results and limits: The question of HLA type influencing TCRB rearrangement was one that remained unresolved here. Naive, central memory and Treg TCRB repertoires seemed to resemble each other more closely in patients than they did in healthy donors.

Sequenced material consisted of expressed TCRB transcripts (all of the isolated RNA was reverse transcribed). Naive, central memory and regulatory T cell samples came to a mean of approximately 4 million reads. Only in-frame clones appear in the TCRdb table, and some are missing; sequencing was by immunoSEQ multiplex PCR. The sample has about half a million clones, about 32% seen once. For this clone: Its specificity is unknown.

Material for sequencing was naive CD4+ T cells from blood. This clonotype was obtained from a man aged 18 to 29 in good health. The chain is built from TRBV18 and TRBJ2-3; D is uncertain. CDR3 amino acids: CASSPERTDTQYF. CDR3 bases: TGTGCCAGCTCACCGGAAAGGACAGATACGCAGTATTTT.